This T cell receptor (beta chain) was recorded in a study of T cell changes during pregnancy in multiple sclerosis. This CDR3 region has 16 residues. The junction had 8 bases not matched to a gene; V was cut back by 5 bases and J by 4 bases. CDR1 and CDR2 (germline): SGHVS, FNYEAQ. The protocol was immunoSEQ multiplex PCR, while the TCRdb copy is restricted to in-frame clones and leaves out a portion. The sample yields about 93,000 clones, around 92% seen once. The sample in question was peripheral blood, obtained after pregnancy. The sequence was obtained from a female donor with multiple sclerosis, enrolled in a pregnancy study. J is TRBJ2-2 and V is TRBV7-6; 9 bases map to TRBD1. The CDR3 protein is CASSPTGGSSTGELFF. The CDR3 DNA follows: TGTGCCAGCAGCCCCACAGGGGGCTCGAGCACCGGGGAGCTGTTTTTT.